The 29 T cell receptor beta chains in this list originate from one sample, sequenced in a study of blood T cell repertoires in COVID-19. Clones were sequenced by immunoSEQ multiplex PCR, and TCRdb holds only the in-frame ones, with some missing. The data contain around 130,000 clones, over 70% of them singletons. Sequenced material: peripheral blood. These receptors were obtained from an elderly man with acute or convalescent COVID-19.

About this clone: Different DNA sequences within this sample yield the same CDR3. Here the CDR3 reads CSVVGGDEKLFF. In DNA, the CDR3 is TGCAGCGTTGTGGGGGGGGATGAAAAACTGTTTTTT. J is TRBJ1-4 and V is TRBV29-1, with a possible D match to TRBD1 (5 bases). The germline V gene has CDR1 SQVTM and CDR2 ANQGSEA. The CDR3 is 12 amino acids. Trimming stripped 4 bases from V and 6 bases from J, with 9 bases between. Looking up the rest from reference TRBV29-1 and TRBJ1-4 gives the full variable domain: SAVISQKPSRDICQRGTSLTIQCQVDSQVTMMFWYRQQPGQSLTLIATANQGSEATYESGFVIDKFPISRPNLTFSTLTVSNMSPEDSSIYLCSVVGGDEKLFFGSGTQLSVL.

This clone was picked up a small number of times. V usage is TRBV5-1 and J usage is TRBJ1-1; D unresolved. CDR1 is SGHRS, CDR2 YFSETQ, per germline. The CDR3 covers 13 residues. V shed 0 bases and J shed 6 bases, with 9 bases lying between them. The CDR3 bases are TGCGCCAGCAGCTTGGAGGGAGGCTCTGAAGCTTTCTTT. Translation gives CASSLEGGSEAFF.

V and J are TRBV13 and TRBJ2-3; D is possibly TRBD2 (5 bases). The V end lost 2 bases, the J end lost 4 bases, and 7 bases lay between the germline ends. The CDR3 length is 13 residues. Germline V gene lookup returns CDR1 PRHDT and CDR2 FYEKMQ (reference sequence). In DNA, the CDR3 is TGTGCCAGCAGCTTAAGAGGGTCAGATACGCAGTATTTT. It is translated as CASSLRGSDTQYF.

The rearrangement uses TRBV5-1 and TRBJ2-3; 7 bases are a match to TRBD1. Trimming cost V 4 bases and J 0 bases; bases outside gene matches: 5. CDR1 is SGHRS, CDR2 YFSETQ, per germline. The CDR3 consists of 15 residues. CDR3 sequence: CASSPGTASTDTQYF. The CDR3 DNA reads as TGCGCCAGCAGCCCTGGGACAGCTAGCACAGATACGCAGTATTTT.

This chain connects TRBV6-1 to TRBJ2-5, with D possibly being TRBD2 (5 bases). Germline values: CDR1 MNHNS, CDR2 SASEGT. With 2 bases removed from V and 4 bases from J, the gap between germline ends came to 11 bases. CDR3 length equals 14 residues. The DNA for the CDR3 is TGTGCCAGCAGTGAAAACCGGGGTCGAGAGACCCAGTACTTC. It codes for CASSENRGRETQYF.

J is TRBJ2-1 and V is TRBV12-3 or TRBV12-4, with 10 bases fitting TRBD2. Trimming cost V 7 bases and J 9 bases; bases outside gene matches: 3. The CDR3 loop spans 12 amino acids. As DNA, the CDR3 is TGTGCCAGCAACCTAGCGGGGGTTGAGCAGTTCTTC. Residues: CASNLAGVEQFF.

The chain joins TRBV19 to TRBJ1-5, with TRBD1 matching over 8 bases. Losses at the gene ends were 5 bases for V and 6 bases for J; bases not matched to a gene: 9. The CDR3 extends over 15 amino acids. Germline CDR1 reads LNHDA; CDR2 reads SQIVND (reference sequence). CDR3 in amino acids: CASSSSGQGGQPQHF. The CDR3 nucleotides are TGTGCCAGTAGTTCGTCCGGACAGGGAGGTCAGCCCCAGCATTTT.

The chain couples TRBV5-1 to TRBJ2-3; a possible D gene is TRBD2 (5 bases). Per the germline V gene, CDR1 is SGHRS and CDR2 is YFSETQ. V dropped 4 bases and J dropped 0 bases, with 15 bases sitting between them. The CDR3 covers 16 residues. The CDR3 nucleotides read TGCGCCAGCAGCCCTAGCTTGGTGCACAGCACAGATACGCAGTATTTT. The encoded protein is CASSPSLVHSTDTQYF.

The V gene is TRBV6-1, the J gene TRBJ1-1, with 11 bases aligning to TRBD1. The CDR3 has 15 amino acids. CDR1 and CDR2 from the germline V gene are MNHNS and SASEGT. Trimming took 1 base from V and 11 from J; bases not matched to a gene: 9. CDR3 nucleotide sequence: TGTGCCAGCAGTGAAGAGGGACAGGGGGTTATCCTGGCTTTCTTT. Its protein is CASSEEGQGVILAFF.

CDR3 loop: CASSLDGAGADTQYF. CDR3 nucleotide sequence: TGTGCCAGCAGCTTAGATGGTGCCGGGGCAGATACGCAGTATTTT. The V gene is TRBV11-2, the J gene TRBJ2-3; tentatively, D is TRBD2 (5 bases). V was shortened by 0 bases and J by 4 bases, with 11 bases between the two germline ends. This CDR3 spans 15 amino acids. The V gene's germline CDR1 is SGHAT and CDR2 FQNNGV.

The chain is built from TRBV7-9 and TRBJ2-2, with a tentative D call TRBD2 (6 bases). The CDR3 covers 15 residues. The V end lost 7 bases, the J end lost 6 bases, and 18 bases lay between the germline ends. CDR1 SEHNR and CDR2 FQNEAQ come from the germline V gene (reference sequence). The CDR3 spells CASIAFPGGSGELFF. The CDR3 DNA is TGTGCCAGCATCGCTTTTCCCGGGGGTTCCGGGGAGCTGTTTTTT.

The chain carries TRBV2 and TRBJ2-2; weak D call: TRBD2 (7 bases). Germline CDR1 reads SNHLY; CDR2 reads FYNNEI. The ends were cut back, 6 bases at V and 5 bases at J, with 19 bases in the middle. The CDR3 extends over 16 amino acids. CDR3 DNA sequence: TGTGCCAGCAGGGGAGGGGCAGGGGAACGAACCGGGGAGCTGTTTTTT. Its translation is CASRGGAGERTGELFF.

CDR3 region: CASSLDPGWNSPLHF. CDR3 coding DNA: TGTGCCAGCAGCTTAGATCCCGGTTGGAATTCACCCCTCCACTTT. V usage is TRBV11-2 and J usage is TRBJ1-6; no clear D gene. The V end lost 0 bases, the J end lost 7 bases, and 10 bases lay between the germline ends. CDR3 length: 15 residues. From germline, CDR1 is SGHAT and CDR2 FQNNGV. Using reference TRBV11-2 and TRBJ1-6 for the parts outside the CDR3, the full variable domain is EAGVAQSPRYKIIEKRQSVAFWCNPISGHATLYWYQQILGQGPKLLIQFQNNGVVDDSQLPKDRFSAERLKGVDSTLKIQPAKLEDSAVYLCASSLDPGWNSPLHFGNGTRLTVT.

In this sample, this clone turned up once. The chain employs TRBV2 and TRBJ1-2, with 7 positions matching TRBD1. V shed 2 bases and J 6 bases; nucleotides not matched to a gene: 3. CDR3 size: 13 residues. The germline V gene has CDR1 SNHLY and CDR2 FYNNEI. CDR3 sequence reads: CASSERQGNGYTF. The CDR3, as DNA: TGTGCCAGCAGTGAAAGACAGGGTAATGGCTACACCTTC.

CDR3 loop: CASSLRGRRGSTDTQYF. The CDR3 nucleotides read TGTGCCAGCAGCTTACGAGGCAGGCGGGGGAGCACAGATACGCAGTATTTT. This rearrangement joins TRBV7-2 to TRBJ2-3; 7 nucleotides line up with TRBD2. Germline CDR1 and CDR2: SGHTA and FQGNSA. This CDR3 has 17 amino acids. V shed 2 bases and J 0 bases; nucleotides not matched to a gene: 8.

This sequence joins TRBV12-3 or TRBV12-4 and TRBJ2-1, with D perhaps TRBD2 (6 bases). Trimming cost V 7 bases and J 6 bases, with 13 bases left between them. The CDR3 is made up of 13 amino acids. CDR3 nucleotides: TGTGCCAGCATCCCCATCGGGGGCAATGAGCAGTTCTTC. This codes for CASIPIGGNEQFF.

This clone was picked up many times. The rearrangement links TRBV5-4 to TRBJ1-1; D gene ambiguous. The CDR3 runs to 13 residues. Trimming pared 0 bases from V and 7 bases from J, leaving 10 bases between. CDR1 SGHNT and CDR2 YYREEE come from the germline V gene (reference sequence). CDR3 nucleotides: TGTGCCAGCAGCTTGGGAGACACAGTTGAAGCTTTCTTT. Translation: CASSLGDTVEAFF.

The chain has TRBV9 and TRBJ1-2, with 7 bases aligning to TRBD1. CDR3 length: 14 residues. The germline V gene encodes CDR1 SGDLS and CDR2 YYNGEE. The J segment lost 2 bases and the V segment lost 2 bases, leaving 3 bases of the junction unmatched. The CDR3 sequence: CASSVGDRNYGYTF. The CDR3 coding sequence is TGTGCCAGCAGCGTTGGGGACAGAAACTATGGCTACACCTTC.

This clone showed up just a few times. V and J are TRBV27 and TRBJ1-2, with a possible D match to TRBD1 (6 bases). V lost 5 bases to trimming and J lost 4 bases, with 20 bases between them. The CDR3 runs 16 residues. Germline V gene data show CDR1 as MNHEY and CDR2 as SMNVEV (reference sequence). The CDR3 DNA sequence: TGTGCCAGCAGTCGGGCCTCGGGACACCGAAGCTATGGCTACACCTTC. This codes for CASSRASGHRSYGYTF.

This clone has only a few counts. The chain joins TRBV11-2 to TRBJ2-5; 8 positions match TRBD1. The CDR3 sequence is 13 residues long. V was pared by 5 bases and J by 6 bases, with 5 bases of the junction left unmatched. Germline CDR1 and CDR2: SGHAT and FQNNGV. The CDR3 spells CASSPQGAKTQYF. In DNA form, the CDR3 reads TGTGCCAGCAGCCCCCAGGGGGCTAAGACCCAGTACTTC.

The genes are TRBV19 and TRBJ1-2; TRBD1 might be the D (6 bases). Germline V gene data show CDR1 as LNHDA and CDR2 as SQIVND (reference sequence). The CDR3 contains 13 residues. Between the trimmed V and J ends, which lost 4 bases and 6 bases, there was a span of 12 bases. The CDR3 protein is CASSKTGHDGYTF. Written as DNA, the CDR3 is TGTGCCAGTAGTAAGACAGGTCACGATGGCTACACCTTC.

In regard to this clone: The junction departs from the called germline gene at one end, perhaps through a read error. The chain combines TRBV7-9 with TRBJ2-7; tentatively, D is TRBD2 (5 bases). This CDR3 is built from 14 residues. In germline, CDR1 is SEHNR, CDR2 FQNEAQ (reference sequence). CDR3 coding DNA: TGTGCCAGCAGCTTAGTGGAGGTCTCCGACGAGCAGTACTTC. It encodes CASSLVEVSDEQYF.

The chain uses TRBV4-1 and TRBJ2-2; the D gene is possibly TRBD1 (5 bases). V lost 6 bases and J 4 bases, leaving 9 bases between the germline ends. The germline V gene has CDR1 MGHRA and CDR2 YSYEKL. The length of the CDR3 is 13 residues. The CDR3 spells CASRSGPTGELFF. In DNA form, the CDR3 reads TGCGCCAGCAGATCAGGGCCCACCGGGGAGCTGTTTTTT.

This chain links TRBV29-1 with TRBJ1-1, with 11 bases matching TRBD1. The CDR3 has 12 residues. Germline assignment: CDR1 SQVTM and CDR2 ANQGSEA. With 7 bases clipped from V and 8 bases from J, the junction kept 6 bases outside the gene matches. The DNA for the CDR3 is TGCAGCGGGGGACAGGGGGAAAGGGAAGCTTTCTTT. It yields the protein CSGGQGEREAFF.

This clone was counted a few times. This chain links TRBV5-1 with TRBJ2-2; 11 bases map to TRBD2. Trimming took 7 bases from V and 5 from J; bases not matched to a gene: 7. The CDR3 is 15 amino acids. The germline V gene encodes CDR1 SGHRS and CDR2 YFSETQ. The CDR3 here is CASVLAGGGTGELFF. The CDR3, as DNA: TGCGCCAGCGTCCTAGCGGGGGGCGGAACCGGGGAGCTGTTTTTT.

V is TRBV5-1 and J is TRBJ1-1; TRBD1 matches 7 bases. This CDR3 has 13 amino acids. The J segment lost 4 bases and the V segment lost 3 bases, leaving 3 bases of the junction unmatched. CDR1 SGHRS and CDR2 YFSETQ come from the germline V gene. The CDR3 DNA reads as TGCGCCAGCAGCTGGGGACAGTTCACTGAAGCTTTCTTT. It encodes CASSWGQFTEAFF.

The rearrangement joins TRBV14 to TRBJ2-2; unclear D gene. The CDR3 has 17 residues. Germline CDR1 SGHDN, CDR2 FVKESK. Trimming shortened V by 0 bases and J by 3 bases, and 14 bases separated the two germline ends. The CDR3 nucleotides are TGTGCCAGCAGCCAAGATCCTGGGCACCAGTACACCGGGGAGCTGTTTTTT. This translates into CASSQDPGHQYTGELFF.

The chain employs TRBV5-4 and TRBJ1-2; possible D gene TRBD1, 6 bases. This CDR3 spans 13 amino acids. Germline CDR1 reads SGHNT; CDR2 reads YYREEE (reference sequence). The V end was cut by 5 bases, the J end by 5 bases, with 13 bases between. In DNA, the CDR3 is TGTGCCAGCAGAATGGGACATTCATATGGCTACACCTTC. Amino acids: CASRMGHSYGYTF.

V gene TRBV5-5 combines with J gene TRBJ2-5, with 12 positions matching TRBD2. The ends lost 2 bases at V and 5 bases at J; junction bases unmatched: 13. This CDR3 has 18 residues. Per germline, CDR1 SGHKS and CDR2 YYEKEE (reference sequence). In DNA, the CDR3 is TGTGCCAGCAGCTTAAGGCCCGCTAGCGGGGGGGCCGGGGAGACCCAGTACTTC. Residues: CASSLRPASGGAGETQYF.